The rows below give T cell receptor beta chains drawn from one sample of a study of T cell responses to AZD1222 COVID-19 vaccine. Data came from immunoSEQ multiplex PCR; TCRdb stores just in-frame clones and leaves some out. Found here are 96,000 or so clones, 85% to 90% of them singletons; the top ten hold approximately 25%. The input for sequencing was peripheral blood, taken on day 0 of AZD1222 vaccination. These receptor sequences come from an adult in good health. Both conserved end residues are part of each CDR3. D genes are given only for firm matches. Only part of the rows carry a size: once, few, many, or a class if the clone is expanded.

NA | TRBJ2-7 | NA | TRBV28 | TGTGCCAGCAGTTCCCAGCATCGTCTCGAGCAGTACTTC | CASSSQHRLEQYF
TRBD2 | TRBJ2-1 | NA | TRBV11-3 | TGTGCCAGCAGCCTAAGCGGGACTAGGGCGAACAATGAGCAGTTCTTC | CASSLSGTRANNEQFF
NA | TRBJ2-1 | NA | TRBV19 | TGTGCCAGTACCTGGGGCAGCTTGGGTGAGCAGTTCTTC | CASTWGSLGEQFF
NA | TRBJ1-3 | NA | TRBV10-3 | TGTGCCTCCCGGGGAGGTTCAAGCTCTGGAAACACCATATATTTT | CASRGGSSSGNTIYF
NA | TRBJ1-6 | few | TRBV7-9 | TGTGCCAGCAGCTTAGGCAGGGGCAATTCACCCCTCCACTTT | CASSLGRGNSPLHF
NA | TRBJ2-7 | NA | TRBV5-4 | TGTGCCAGCAGCGCGCTATCCTACGAGCAGTACTTC | CASSALSYEQYF
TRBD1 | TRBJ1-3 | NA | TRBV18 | TGTGCCAGCTCACCCGAGACAGGGAGCGCTGGAAACACCATATATTTT | CASSPETGSAGNTIYF
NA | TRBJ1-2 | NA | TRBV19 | TGTGCCAGTAGTCCCTCGAAAGGGGCGAACTATGGCTACACCTTC | CASSPSKGANYGYTF
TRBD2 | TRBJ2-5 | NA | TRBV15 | TGTGCCACCAGCAGAGATTCGTCTAGCGGGAGGGAGACCCAGTACTTC | CATSRDSSSGRETQYF
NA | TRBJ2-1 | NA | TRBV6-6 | TGTGCCAGCGGCTCTGAGCAGTTCTTC | CASGSEQFF
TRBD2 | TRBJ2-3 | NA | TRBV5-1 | TGCGCCAGCAGCTACGGACTAGCGGGAGCTACAGATACGCAGTATTTT | CASSYGLAGATDTQYF